Presented here are 2 T cell receptor beta chains from one specimen sequenced in a study of CD4 T cells in relation to SARS-CoV-2 and coronaviruses. Some clones are missing from TCRdb's copy, which holds only in-frame ones; the method was immunoSEQ multiplex PCR. The sample includes about 59,000 clones, 86% of them seen just once. CD4+ T cells from unexposed donors were obtained before the COVID-19 pandemic (2011-2018). Sequenced input: memory CD4+ T cells from PBMCs. The receptor source for this set is a human donor in good health.

The chain is built from TRBV19 and TRBJ1-4, with D perhaps matching TRBD1 (5 bases). The CDR3 is 16 residues long. Trimming took 5 bases from V and 7 from J, leaving 20 bases between them. Germline V gene lookup returns CDR1 LNHDA and CDR2 SQIVND (reference sequence). The CDR3 DNA is TGTGCCAGTAGTCGAACGACTTCTTCCGGGACTGAAAAACTGTTTTTT. It is translated as CASSRTTSSGTEKLFF.

As DNA, the CDR3 is TGTGCCAGCAGCTTAGTTTTGGGAGGTGAGCAGTTCTTC. This translates into CASSLVLGGEQFF. V gene TRBV7-9 combines with J gene TRBJ2-1; a weak D match, TRBD2 (6 bases). The CDR3 runs 13 residues. Between the trimmed V and J ends, which lost 1 base and 9 bases, there was a span of 10 bases. Per the germline V gene, CDR1 is SEHNR and CDR2 is FQNEAQ (reference sequence). The variable domain in full, completed from reference TRBV7-9 and TRBJ2-1, reads DTGVSQNPRHKITKRGQNVTFRCDPISEHNRLYWYRQTLGQGPEFLTYFQNEAQLEKSRLLSDRFSAERPKGSFSTLEIQRTEQGDSAMYLCASSLVLGGEQFFGPGTRLTVL.